This note documents a single T cell receptor (beta chain) sequence. This entry comes from a study of control samples from healthy donors and cancer patients. Data came from immunoSEQ multiplex PCR; TCRdb stores just in-frame clones and leaves some out. The sample lists roughly 370,000 clones, 90% occurring once. The receptor comes from a man between 40 and 49 years old with head and neck cancer. The sequenced sample was PBMCs.

CDR3 protein: CASSQGGQTYNSPLHF. In nucleotides, the CDR3 is TGTGCCAGCAGCCAGGGAGGCCAAACCTATAATTCACCCCTCCACTTT. This rearrangement joins TRBV5-4 to TRBJ1-6, with D perhaps matching TRBD1 (5 bases). Germline V CDR1 and CDR2: SGHNT, YYREEE (reference sequence). This CDR3 spans 16 amino acids. V was shortened by 4 bases and J by 2 bases, with 13 bases between the two germline ends.